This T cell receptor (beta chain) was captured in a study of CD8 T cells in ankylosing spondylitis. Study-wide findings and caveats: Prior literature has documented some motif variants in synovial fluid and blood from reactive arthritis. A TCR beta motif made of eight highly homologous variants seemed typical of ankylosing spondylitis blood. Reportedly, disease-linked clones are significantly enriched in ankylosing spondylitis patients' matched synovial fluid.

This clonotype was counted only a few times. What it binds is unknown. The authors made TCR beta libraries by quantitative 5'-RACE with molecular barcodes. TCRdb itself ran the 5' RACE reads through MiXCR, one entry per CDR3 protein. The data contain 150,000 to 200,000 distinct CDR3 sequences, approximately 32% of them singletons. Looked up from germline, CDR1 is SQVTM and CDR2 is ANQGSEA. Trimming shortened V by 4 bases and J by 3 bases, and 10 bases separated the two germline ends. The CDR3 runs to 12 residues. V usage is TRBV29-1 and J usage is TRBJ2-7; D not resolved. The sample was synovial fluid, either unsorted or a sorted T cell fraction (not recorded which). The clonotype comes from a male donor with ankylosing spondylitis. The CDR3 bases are TGCAGCGTTGTGTACACCAACTACGAGCAGTACTTC. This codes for CSVVYTNYEQYF.